The TCR beta chain described here comes from a study of blood T cell repertoires in COVID-19. The CDR3 sequence is 14 residues long. Germline V gene data show CDR1 as SGHNT and CDR2 as YYREEE (reference sequence). Trimming cost V 4 bases and J 5 bases, with 16 bases left between them. The participants were between about 18 and 100 years old and came from about two dozen US areas. The data were produced by immunoSEQ multiplex PCR, yet TCRdb's version contains in-frame clones alone and is incomplete. Here the sample spans over 150,000 clones, roughly 85% being singletons. V gene TRBV5-4 combines with J gene TRBJ2-7; no clear D gene. The clonotype comes from a man in his forties who had recovered from COVID-19. The sample taken for sequencing was PBMCs or T cells enriched from blood (not recorded which). CDR3 sequence reads: CASSPDPGLDEQYF. DNA for the CDR3: TGTGCCAGCAGCCCCGATCCGGGTTTGGACGAGCAGTACTTC.